Here is one T cell receptor (beta chain) with its context. Its antigen is unknown. The data were taken from a study of a mutant IDH1 vaccine in newly diagnosed glioma. The CDR3 length is 16 residues. Looked up from germline, CDR1 is SNHLY and CDR2 is FYNNEI. V gave up 6 bases and J gave up 1 base, with 15 bases separating them. Time point of the sample: week 5, during vaccination. A 20-mer mutant IDH1 peptide at 300 ug was injected subcutaneously with topical imiquimod. Assay: immunoSEQ multiplex PCR; the TCRdb copy retains only in-frame clones and omits some. Of some 55,000 clones listed, over 80% were seen once; the top ten hold approximately 4.3%.

The chain combines TRBV2 with TRBJ1-4, with a possible D match to TRBD1 (5 bases). This clonotype was sampled from a woman aged 40-49 years with glioma. The sequencing here drew on PBMCs, taken from a glioma patient whose treatment included an IDH1 peptide vaccine. CDR3 nucleotides: TGTGCCAGCAGGGACTGGGGGTACAGAACTAATGAAAAACTGTTTTTT. Translating it yields CASRDWGYRTNEKLFF. Drawing the rest from reference TRBV2 and TRBJ1-4, the complete variable domain is EPEVTQTPSHQVTQMGQEVILRCVPISNHLYFYWYRQILGQKVEFLVSFYNNEISEKSEIFDDQFSVERPDGSNFTLKIRSTKLEDSAMYFCASRDWGYRTNEKLFFGSGTQLSVL.